This entry features one T cell receptor beta chain sequence. The antigen is undetermined. Other DNA sequences in this sample translate to the same CDR3. Of the isolated RNA, all was reverse transcribed, and so the sequenced material was expressed TCRB transcripts. The data were produced by immunoSEQ multiplex PCR, yet TCRdb's version contains in-frame clones alone and is incomplete. Among roughly 140,000 clones listed, more than 9.5% were seen once. CDR3 length: 14 amino acids. The ends were cut back, 4 bases at V and 2 bases at J, with 10 bases in the middle. CDR1 and CDR2 from the germline V gene are SGDLS and YYNGEE. This sample is part of a study of beta chain features in type 1 diabetes. Regarding the study as a whole: Shortening of TCRB CDR3s, moderate but significant, appeared in all four CD4+ subsets of Type 1 diabetes patients. High-TCR-expressing cells could be over-represented by cDNA sequencing. Healthy donors had naive, central memory and Treg TCRB repertoires that appeared less similar than those seen among patients.

Sequenced: central memory CD4+ T cells from blood. The chain has TRBV9 and TRBJ2-1, with D maybe TRBD1 (6 bases). The source is a man between 18 and 35 years old in good health. CDR3 nucleotide sequence: TGTGCCAGCAGCCCCAGGGGAACCTACAATGAGCAGTTCTTC. Its protein product is CASSPRGTYNEQFF.